These 30 T cell receptor beta chains were sequenced from one sample in a study of shared clonotypes between healthy human individuals. Generated by immunoSEQ multiplex PCR, the TCRdb table keeps only in-frame clones and is missing some. The data show a few million clones, approximately 93% seen once. The sample taken for sequencing was naive CD4+ T cells from PBMCs. Described subset: CD45RA+ positively selected. The receptors were sampled from a man aged 18-30 years in good health. Some clones in this sample may be carry-over from other donors' samples.

There are a few counts of this clone. The chain combines TRBV2 with TRBJ1-4; 8 positions agree with TRBD1. Unmatched junction bases numbered 3, after V lost 4 bases and J lost 5 bases. This CDR3 spans 14 amino acids. Germline CDR1 SNHLY, CDR2 FYNNEI. The CDR3 here is CASSVDRANEKLFF. The CDR3 DNA reads TGTGCCAGCAGTGTGGACAGGGCCAATGAAAAACTGTTTTTT.

The V call is TRBV12-2, the J call TRBJ2-7; the DNA was not used to check the table's D call, TRBD1. TRBV12-2 is annotated as a pseudogene. The CDR3 length is 15 residues. The CDR3 DNA sequence: TGTGCAAGTCGCTTAGCGCAATACACACGCTACGAGCAGTACTTC. Its translation: CASRLAQYTRYEQYF.

V usage is TRBV29-1 and J usage is TRBJ1-2; 8 nucleotides match TRBD1. Germline-derived CDR1 and CDR2 are SQVTM and ANQGSEA. V shed 5 bases and J 8 bases; nucleotides not matched to a gene: 7. This CDR3 is 12 amino acids long. The CDR3 loop reads CSVMTGDGGYTF. The CDR3 bases are TGCAGCGTTATGACAGGGGATGGCGGCTACACCTTC.

This chain uses TRBV19 with TRBJ2-5; the D is unclear. The CDR3 covers 13 residues. Germline-derived CDR1 and CDR2 are LNHDA and SQIVND (reference sequence). V was shortened by 5 bases and J by 1 base, with 8 bases between the two germline ends. This CDR3 is CASSQLVQETQYF. In DNA form, the CDR3 reads TGTGCCAGTAGTCAGCTCGTCCAAGAGACCCAGTACTTC. Variable domain in full (rest from reference TRBV19 and TRBJ2-5): DGGITQSPKYLFRKEGQNVTLSCEQNLNHDAMYWYRQDPGQGLRLIYYSQIVNDFQKGDIAEGYSVSREKKESFPLTVTSAQKNPTAFYLCASSQLVQETQYFGPGTRLLVL.

This rearrangement joins TRBV27 to TRBJ1-1; 7 positions agree with TRBD1. This CDR3 region has 14 residues. From germline, CDR1 is MNHEY and CDR2 SMNVEV (reference sequence). Losses at the gene ends were 4 bases for V and 4 bases for J; bases not matched to a gene: 6. As DNA, the CDR3 is TGTGCCAGCAGTTCACCCGGGACAGCCACTGAAGCTTTCTTT. This gives the protein CASSSPGTATEAFF.

V gene TRBV27 combines with J gene TRBJ1-1, with D possibly being TRBD1 (5 bases). Germline V gives CDR1 MNHEY, CDR2 SMNVEV (reference sequence). This CDR3 region has 17 residues. Trimming took 0 bases from V and 3 from J, leaving 17 bases between them. The CDR3 nucleotides are TGTGCCAGCAGTTTATCATGGACAAAGGTAGGCGACACTGAAGCTTTCTTT. The encoded protein is CASSLSWTKVGDTEAFF.

J is TRBJ2-7 and V is TRBV30; D remains unclear. The CDR3 is made up of 12 amino acids. Germline assignment: CDR1 GTSNPN and CDR2 SVGIG (reference sequence). V gave up 1 base and J gave up 3 bases, with 7 bases separating them. The CDR3 coding sequence is TGTGCCTGGAGTGGCAAGGGCTACGAGCAGTACTTC. Translating it yields CAWSGKGYEQYF.

The chain recombines TRBV27 with TRBJ1-2; D unclear. In germline, CDR1 is MNHEY, CDR2 SMNVEV (reference sequence). The CDR3 is 14 amino acids. V was clipped by 7 bases and J by 8 bases, with 20 bases between them. In DNA, the CDR3 is TGTGCCAGCACCTATAGTCCGGACCTGGGGGGCTACACCTTC. It codes for CASTYSPDLGGYTF.

This chain links TRBV6-1 with TRBJ1-2, with TRBD1 as a possible D gene (5 bases). In germline, CDR1 is MNHNS, CDR2 SASEGT. The CDR3 is 14 amino acids. V shed 7 bases and J shed 5 bases, with 17 bases lying between them. CDR3 in amino acids: CASTPTAPIYGYTF. The CDR3, as DNA: TGTGCCAGCACCCCGACAGCTCCAATTTATGGCTACACCTTC.

J is TRBJ1-1 and V is TRBV4-2, with D possibly TRBD1 on 5 matching bases. Germline V gene sequence: CDR1 LGHNA, CDR2 YNFKEQ. This CDR3 spans 14 amino acids. V lost 0 bases and J 11 bases, leaving 16 bases between the germline ends. CDR3 region: CASSQDFNGGVAFF. CDR3 bases: TGTGCCAGCAGCCAAGACTTTAACGGGGGAGTCGCTTTCTTT.

The genes are TRBV6-1 and TRBJ1-1; weak D call: TRBD1 (5 bases). This CDR3 contains 14 residues. The V gene's germline CDR1 is MNHNS and CDR2 SASEGT. Trimming pared 6 bases from V and 1 base from J, leaving 12 bases between. The CDR3 protein is CASSPGERNTEAFF. CDR3 nucleotides: TGTGCCAGCAGCCCGGGGGAAAGGAACACTGAAGCTTTCTTT.

As concerns this clone: This sample includes further DNA sequences coding for the same CDR3. The chain recombines TRBV6-6 with TRBJ1-1, with D possibly being TRBD1 (5 bases). The germline V gene encodes CDR1 MNHNY and CDR2 SVGAGI (reference sequence). With 0 bases removed from V and 4 bases from J, the gap between germline ends came to 9 bases. The CDR3 extends over 14 amino acids. CDR3 sequence: CASSYSGVGTEAFF. The DNA for the CDR3 is TGTGCCAGCAGTTACTCGGGGGTGGGCACTGAAGCTTTCTTT.

The gene calls are TRBV10-3 and TRBJ2-3; TRBD2 matches 8 bases. Germline V gives CDR1 ENHRY, CDR2 SYGVKD. This CDR3 region has 14 residues. The trim removed 5 bases at V and 4 bases at J, leaving 5 bases unmatched. The CDR3 nucleotides read TGTGCCATCAGTCTACCGACTAGCGCAGATACGCAGTATTTT. Its translation: CAISLPTSADTQYF.

The chain couples TRBV5-1 to TRBJ1-2; D might be TRBD1 (5 bases). CDR3 length equals 17 residues. Between the trimmed V and J ends, which lost 0 bases and 2 bases, there was a span of 17 bases. Germline V gene lookup returns CDR1 SGHRS and CDR2 YFSETQ. CDR3 sequence reads: CASSLVRESGDNYGYTF. As DNA, the CDR3 is TGCGCCAGCAGCTTGGTAAGGGAGAGCGGGGACAACTATGGCTACACCTTC.

V gene TRBV6-1 combines with J gene TRBJ2-5, with D maybe TRBD1 (5 bases). Germline V gene lookup returns CDR1 MNHNS and CDR2 SASEGT. Trimming took 2 bases from V and 4 from J, leaving 11 bases between them. The length of the CDR3 is 14 residues. The DNA for the CDR3 is TGTGCCAGCAGTGAACGGACACTTTTAGAGACCCAGTACTTC. Translating gives CASSERTLLETQYF.

This rearrangement joins TRBV10-1 to TRBJ2-3, with TRBD2 identical over 11 bases. The CDR3 has 15 amino acids. Germline trimming cut 3 bases from V and 4 bases from J; bases unmatched to any gene: 3. CDR1 is WNHNN, CDR2 SYGVQD, per germline (reference sequence). The CDR3 bases are TGCGCCAGCAGTGACCTAGCGGGAGGTGCAGATACGCAGTATTTT. Translation: CASSDLAGGADTQYF.

The rearrangement uses TRBV28 and TRBJ2-4; TRBD2 aligns across 8 bases. CDR3 length: 15 residues. The germline V gene has CDR1 MDHEN and CDR2 SYDVKM. Trimming at V came to 6 bases and at J to 8 bases, leaving 12 bases not matched to a gene. DNA of the CDR3: TGTGCCAGCAGATCCTCGGGACTAGGCCCCGACATTCAGTACTTC. It is translated as CASRSSGLGPDIQYF.

On this clone: The sample has other DNA sequences that encode this CDR3 too. The rearrangement links TRBV5-1 to TRBJ1-1; D gene uncertain. Trimming pared 4 bases from V and 2 bases from J, leaving 12 bases between. The CDR3 has 14 amino acids. Germline CDR1 and CDR2: SGHRS and YFSETQ. The DNA of the CDR3 is TGCGCCAGCAGCCCGGACCGCGGTAACACTGAAGCTTTCTTT. Protein sequence: CASSPDRGNTEAFF.

This clone was detected only once. The V call is TRBV18, the J call TRBJ1-2; TRBD1 agrees at 8 bases. Germline CDR1 KGHSH, CDR2 LQKENI. V lost 3 bases and J lost 0; bases outside the gene matches: 6. There are 16 residues in the CDR3. The DNA of the CDR3 is TGTGCCAGCTCACCTGGACAGGGCAATTCTAACTATGGCTACACCTTC. Translation gives CASSPGQGNSNYGYTF.

The gene calls are TRBV27 and TRBJ2-1; unclear D gene. Germline V lookup: CDR1 MNHEY, CDR2 SMNVEV (reference sequence). The CDR3 runs to 14 residues. The V end lost 5 bases, the J end lost 3 bases, and 11 bases lay between the germline ends. CDR3 in amino acids: CASSADTLYNEQFF. The CDR3, as DNA: TGTGCCAGCAGTGCTGACACCCTCTACAATGAGCAGTTCTTC.

This chain uses TRBV5-8 with TRBJ1-1; the match to TRBD1 covers 9 bases. The J segment lost 2 bases and the V segment lost 1 base, leaving 3 bases of the junction unmatched. CDR1 is SGHTS and CDR2 is YDEGEE in the germline V gene. This CDR3 spans 15 amino acids. The CDR3 loop reads CASSLRDRVNTEAFF. The CDR3 region has the DNA TGTGCCAGCAGCTTGCGGGACAGGGTTAACACTGAAGCTTTCTTT.

This chain joins TRBV7-2 and TRBJ1-1; D may be TRBD1 (6 bases). CDR3 length: 16 amino acids. The V end was cut by 2 bases, the J end by 0 bases, with 13 bases between. The germline CDR1 and CDR2 sequences are SGHTA and FQGNSA. For the CDR3, the DNA is TGTGCCAGCAGCTTACACGGACAGCTAATGAACACTGAAGCTTTCTTT. It translates to CASSLHGQLMNTEAFF.

The rearrangement uses TRBV7-9 and TRBJ1-4; D not certain. There are 12 residues in the CDR3. With 1 base removed from V and 7 bases from J, the gap between germline ends came to 4 bases. Germline-derived CDR1 and CDR2 are SEHNR and FQNEAQ (reference sequence). Written as DNA, the CDR3 is TGTGCCAGCAGCTTAGAGTCTGAAAAACTGTTTTTT. Protein product: CASSLESEKLFF. Combining the CDR3 with reference TRBV7-9 and TRBJ1-4 gives the whole variable domain DTGVSQNPRHKITKRGQNVTFRCDPISEHNRLYWYRQTLGQGPEFLTYFQNEAQLEKSRLLSDRFSAERPKGSFSTLEIQRTEQGDSAMYLCASSLESEKLFFGSGTQLSVL.

The chain employs TRBV5-1 and TRBJ2-6; D gene uncertain. Trimming removed 0 bases from V and 0 bases from J, with 10 bases in between. Germline V CDR1 and CDR2: SGHRS, YFSETQ. The CDR3 totals 17 residues. CDR3 protein: CASSLVSVLSGANVLTF. CDR3 nucleotide sequence: TGCGCCAGCAGCTTGGTGTCAGTTCTCTCTGGGGCCAACGTCCTGACTTTC.

V usage is TRBV28 and J usage is TRBJ1-2; 8 nucleotides align to TRBD1. CDR3 length equals 14 residues. The junction had 7 bases not matched to a gene; V was cut back by 4 bases and J by 6 bases. CDR1 and CDR2 from the germline V gene are MDHEN and SYDVKM. The CDR3 spells CASSSGDRIHGYTF. DNA of the CDR3: TGTGCCAGCAGTTCAGGGGACAGGATTCATGGCTACACCTTC.

The table lists this clone with a count of one. The chain links TRBV9 to TRBJ2-1; D possibly uses TRBD1 or TRBD2 (5 bases each). Germline-derived CDR1 and CDR2 are SGDLS and YYNGEE. The CDR3 loop spans 15 amino acids. V was clipped by 0 bases and J by 4 bases, with 11 bases between them. The CDR3 spells CASSVGGTTYNEQFF. The CDR3 DNA reads as TGTGCCAGCAGCGTAGGGGGGACCACTTACAATGAGCAGTTCTTC.

As for this clone: The same CDR3 is also encoded by other DNA sequences in this sample. V gene TRBV30 combines with J gene TRBJ1-2; D uncertain. The V gene's germline CDR1 is GTSNPN and CDR2 SVGIG (reference sequence). CDR3 length: 13 residues. Trimming removed 3 bases from V and 0 bases from J, with 8 bases in between. The CDR3 DNA is TGTGCCTGGAGACCGGGGACTAACTATGGCTACACCTTC. It translates to CAWRPGTNYGYTF.

The J gene is TRBJ2-5, the V gene TRBV27, with TRBD1 identical over 7 bases. This CDR3 has 13 residues. The germline gives CDR1 MNHEY, CDR2 SMNVEV (reference sequence). The ends lost 8 bases at V and 4 bases at J; junction bases unmatched: 7. The CDR3 here is CASGDRVGETQYF. The CDR3 region has the DNA TGTGCCAGCGGCGACAGGGTTGGAGAGACCCAGTACTTC.

The chain's CDR3 is CASSLRTRGWQYF. CDR3 coding DNA: TGTGCCAGCAGTCTGAGGACAAGGGGATGGCAGTACTTC. V and J are TRBV28 and TRBJ2-7; tentative D call: TRBD1 (5 bases). V lost 5 bases to trimming and J lost 9 bases, with 17 bases between them. This CDR3 is built from 13 residues. CDR1 is MDHEN, CDR2 SYDVKM, per germline. The whole variable domain, remainder taken from reference TRBV28 and TRBJ2-7, is DVKVTQSSRYLVKRTGEKVFLECVQDMDHENMFWYRQDPGLGLRLIYFSYDVKMKEKGDIPEGYSVSREKKERFSLILESASTNQTSMYLCASSLRTRGWQYFGPGTRLTVT.

CDR3: CASSYSMLSEAFF. As DNA, the CDR3 is TGTGCCAGCAGTTACTCGATGTTGAGTGAAGCTTTCTTT. V and J are TRBV6-6 and TRBJ1-1; D is unresolved. V was trimmed by 0 bases and J by 7 bases, leaving 9 bases between them. Germline V gene lookup returns CDR1 MNHNY and CDR2 SVGAGI (reference sequence). This CDR3 has 13 amino acids.